This TCR beta chain was recovered during a study of OX40 agonist ivuxolimab in advanced cancers. Overall study: Ivuxolimab was administered intravenously to patients at 0.01 to 10 mg/kg every 2 weeks. Study findings and constraints: Part of the nonresponder group also had normalized T-cell clonal expansion that was low.

Deletions cut 4 bases from V and 1 base from J, with 4 bases between. Germline V gives CDR1 SNHLY, CDR2 FYNNEI. There are 12 residues in the CDR3. With regard to this clone: Its antigen is undetermined.

Peripheral blood came from all dose cohorts at three timepoints. Profiling relied on immunoSEQ multiplex PCR, and the TCRdb table lists in-frame clones only, not all of them. Found here are roughly 100,000 clones, about 90% of them singletons; the top ten hold roughly 0.17%. The sequence was obtained from an adult with an advanced solid tumor such as melanoma, head and neck, liver or kidney cancer. The chain joins TRBV2 to TRBJ1-2; D call uncertain. Sequenced material: CD4+ or CD8+ T cells sorted from blood, taken in a trial of the OX40 agonist ivuxolimab. Written as DNA, the CDR3 is TGTGCCAGCAGTGCCGGTAACTATGGCTACACCTTC. Encoded protein: CASSAGNYGYTF.